This T cell receptor (beta chain) was identified during a study of T cell therapy after organ transplantation (dated by TCRdb to between 2018 and 2021). About the investigation overall: Therapy products were autologous CMV-specific T cells expanded in vitro for around 14 days with a peptide pool of 30 HLA class I and II CMV epitopes. About 80% of the ten patients were classed as clinical responders and two as nonresponders. Patients received a median of 1.92 x 10^8 CMV-specific T cells across 2 to 6 intravenous infusions. This study was a follow-up analysis of the TRBV repertoire from an open-label phase I trial that tested autologous CMV-specific adoptive T cell therapy in people who had received solid-organ transplants. Blood samples for the long-term post-therapy time point were collected 20 to 29 weeks after therapy was completed. Long-term post-therapy samples were available for only about 80% of the 10 patients. Up to 6 T cell doses were administered to patients every 2 weeks, and patients were monitored for around 31 weeks after therapy was completed.

Trimming leaves V shorter by 0 bases and J shorter by 2 bases, with the junction holding 5 bases beyond the gene matches. CDR1 LNHNV and CDR2 YYDKDF are derived from the germline V gene (reference sequence). Measured from the cysteine to the phenylalanine, the CDR3 is 16 residues long. Only the CDR3 region is kept as DNA, spanning 48 bases read in frame from base 1. What the time point label conveys for this sample: 20-29 weeks after completion of therapy. Solid-organ transplant recipients with drug-resistant/recurrent cytomegalovirus were included as patients. Ten to eleven trial participants were selected for repertoire analysis based on availability of post-therapy peripheral blood mononuclear cells. A BD FACSAria III was used to sort viable CD3+CD8+CD4- lymphocytes from PBMCs. The Qiagen DNeasy Kit was used to extract genomic DNA from sorted cells. The immunoSEQ two-step, bias-controlled multiplex PCR assay was used to amplify TRB CDR3 regions from genomic DNA. Sequencing of CDR3 libraries was carried out on an Illumina NextSeq 500. Per the source publication's procedure: The immunoSEQ Analyzer platform handled the initial alignment and bioinformatics, which included bias normalization against synthetic CDR3 analogs. Annotation of V, D and J genes followed the definitions in the IMGT database. Further TRBV analyses used VDJtools version 1.1.10 and the R package tcR version 2.2.1.11 with default settings. GLIPH analysis was performed with version 1.0 using default settings. To test for significant clonotype frequency changes in CDR3 sequences with at least 5 reads, a 2-sided binomial test with Benjamini-Hochberg correction (alpha = 0.01) was used. Entries here come from immuneACCESS through TCRdb and include only in-frame sequences with V and J called. Some clones fail to appear in such tables; in the studies checked, an unresolved V gene covers under half of the shortfall, and the cause of the remainder is unknown. Clone size and the V and J calls come from that table; the DNA yielded D and trimming. This sample holds about 17,000 clones; 85% were observed only once. Roughly 31% of the sample is taken by the ten largest.

Overall results and qualifications from the work: Post-therapy reconstitution appeared to include both transferred clonotypes and endogenous clonotypes not detected in the therapy products. Because the cohort was small, confounders such as concurrent antirejection and antiviral medications could not be assessed. Before therapy, nonresponders had marked clonal expansions, and after therapy the repertoires of nonresponders changed only minimally. Fold change in CD8 clonality after therapy was inversely correlated with pretherapy clonality, suggesting that less biased repertoires were more receptive to remodeling. Few detected expansions in nonresponders may reflect reduced sample coverage from poor CD8+ T cell yield.

A word on this clone: Its antigen is currently not known. Qualities for individual bases were not recorded, and no much larger clone is one base off.

The V and J segments used are TRBV15 and TRBJ2-7, with 9 bases aligning to TRBD1. The clonotype was recovered from a human patient who had received a solid organ transplant and had CMV disease. After a transplant, the graft donor may have provided part of the T cells. The sequences come from CD8+ T cells from blood, collected after autologous CMV-specific T cell therapy. The CDR3 protein sequence reads: CATSRDPRTGAYEQYF. Read as DNA, the sequence is TGTGCCACCAGCAGAGATCCGCGGACAGGGGCCTACGAGCAGTACTTC.